The sequence of this T cell receptor (beta chain) was determined in a study of shared clonotypes between healthy human individuals. Whole-study results and caveats: Naive subsets usually exceeded memory subsets in estimated richness. Generation probabilities were higher for clonotypes shared across all four sorted-subset donors than for unshared ones.

TCRdb keeps only in-frame clones here, not all; method: immunoSEQ multiplex PCR. The table includes 2 million to 3 million clones, over 85% detected once. CDR3 size: 16 residues. Negatively enriched CD4+ T cells were divided by CD45RA into naive and memory. As regards this clone: Antigen specificity is unknown.

Sequencing input: naive CD4+ T cells sorted from blood. The subset denotes: CD45RA+ positively selected. This TCR came from a man younger than 30 in good health. J is TRBJ2-7 and V is TRBV21-1; TRBD1, the table's D call, was not compared with the DNA. TRBV21-1 is an annotated pseudogene. As DNA, the CDR3 is TGTGCCAGCAGCAAGAGGAGGGACAGGGAGACCTGCGAGCAGTACTTC. As protein: CASSKRRDRETCEQYF.